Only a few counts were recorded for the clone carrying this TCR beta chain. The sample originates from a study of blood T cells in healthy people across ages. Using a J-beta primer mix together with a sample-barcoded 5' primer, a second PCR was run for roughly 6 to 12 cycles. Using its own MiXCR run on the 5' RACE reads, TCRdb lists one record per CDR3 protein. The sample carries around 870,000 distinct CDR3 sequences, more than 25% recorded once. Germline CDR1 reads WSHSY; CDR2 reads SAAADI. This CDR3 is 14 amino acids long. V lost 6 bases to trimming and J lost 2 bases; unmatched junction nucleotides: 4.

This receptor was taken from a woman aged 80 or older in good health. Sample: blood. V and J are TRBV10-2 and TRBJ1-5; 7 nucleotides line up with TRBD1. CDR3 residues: CASSGDRGNQPQHF. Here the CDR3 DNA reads TGCGCCAGCAGCGGAGACAGGGGCAATCAGCCCCAGCATTTT.